The next 17 T cell receptor beta chains were all read from a single sample in a study of OX40 agonist ivuxolimab in advanced cancers. Clones were read by immunoSEQ multiplex PCR, and TCRdb kept only the in-frame ones, dropping some. In the table there are tens of thousands of clones, over 80% of which are singletons. The source was CD4+ or CD8+ T cells sorted from blood, collected in a trial of the OX40 agonist ivuxolimab. These receptors all stem from an adult with an advanced solid tumor such as melanoma, head and neck, liver or kidney cancer.

The genes are TRBV18 and TRBJ2-1; 10 bases align to TRBD2. CDR1 is KGHSH and CDR2 is LQKENI in the germline V gene. Germline trimming cut 3 bases from V and 10 bases from J; bases unmatched to any gene: 12. CDR3 length: 16 amino acids. The chain's CDR3 is CASSPVQRGGLGEQFF. The CDR3 DNA sequence: TGTGCCAGCTCACCCGTCCAGCGGGGGGGCCTGGGGGAGCAGTTCTTC.

The chain links TRBV27 to TRBJ1-6; a weak D match, TRBD1 (5 bases). Trimming pared 2 bases from V and 7 bases from J, leaving 18 bases between. Looked up from germline, CDR1 is MNHEY and CDR2 is SMNVEV (reference sequence). The CDR3 is 17 amino acids. Here the CDR3 DNA reads TGTGCCAGCAGTTTAAGCCCAATTCCAGGGTCCAATTCACCCCTCCACTTT. It specifies CASSLSPIPGSNSPLHF.

The rearrangement joins TRBV19 to TRBJ2-5; D is unclear. Germline V CDR1 and CDR2: LNHDA, SQIVND (reference sequence). The germline V and J ends were trimmed by 3 bases and 5 bases, with 10 bases remaining between them. There are 13 residues in the CDR3. The CDR3 bases are TGTGCCAGTAGTATCAGTGTTGGTGAGACCCAGTACTTC. Translated, it gives CASSISVGETQYF.

The V gene is TRBV7-9, the J gene TRBJ2-7; D might be TRBD1 (6 bases). V was shortened by 5 bases and J by 4 bases, with 18 bases between the two germline ends. Germline CDR1 reads SEHNR; CDR2 reads FQNEAQ (reference sequence). There are 15 residues in the CDR3. CDR3 nucleotides: TGTGCCAGCAGCCCAATACAGGGAGTGATGTACGAGCAGTACTTC. Protein: CASSPIQGVMYEQYF.

The chain carries TRBV30 and TRBJ1-1; D is uncertain. The CDR3 totals 16 residues. V dropped 0 bases and J dropped 4 bases, with 18 bases sitting between them. Looked up from germline, CDR1 is GTSNPN and CDR2 is SVGIG (reference sequence). The CDR3 region is CAWSVRLGGTGTEAFF. The CDR3 region has the DNA TGTGCCTGGAGTGTAAGGTTAGGAGGTACGGGCACTGAAGCTTTCTTT. The variable domain in full, with the rest retrieved from reference TRBV30 and TRBJ1-1, is SQTIHQWPATLVQPVGSPLSLECTVEGTSNPNLYWYRQAAGRGLQLLFYSVGIGQISSEVPQNLSASRPQDRQFILSSKKLLLSDSGFYLCAWSVRLGGTGTEAFFGQGTRLTVV.

This rearrangement joins TRBV2 to TRBJ1-3, with D hard to call. Trimming took off 9 bases at V and 0 bases at J, with 9 bases between the two ends. From germline, CDR1 is SNHLY and CDR2 FYNNEI. The CDR3 is made up of 13 amino acids. The CDR3 loop is CASRPGSGNTIYF. The CDR3 DNA is TGTGCCAGTCGACCTGGCTCTGGAAACACCATATATTTT.

The chain employs TRBV5-1 and TRBJ1-3; D unclear. The V end lost 4 bases, the J end lost 0 bases, and 14 bases lay between the germline ends. CDR1 and CDR2 from the germline V gene are SGHRS and YFSETQ. The CDR3 runs 16 residues. CDR3 DNA: TGCGCCAGCAGCATAGGGTTCGAAAACTCTGGAAACACCATATATTTT. Encoded protein: CASSIGFENSGNTIYF.

The chain uses TRBV6-1 and TRBJ2-7; 10 bases match TRBD1. Germline trimming cut 5 bases from V and 6 bases from J; bases unmatched to any gene: 7. Germline V gene data show CDR1 as MNHNS and CDR2 as SASEGT. The CDR3 consists of 14 residues. The CDR3 DNA reads as TGTGCCAGCAGTTCCGGACAGGGGGGAGTCGAGCAGTACTTC. Residues: CASSSGQGGVEQYF.

This chain joins TRBV5-1 and TRBJ2-2; D gene unclear. CDR3 length equals 12 residues. CDR1 is SGHRS and CDR2 is YFSETQ in the germline V gene. The V end was cut by 0 bases, the J end by 7 bases, with 4 bases between. Here the CDR3 DNA reads TGCGCCAGCAGCTTGGCAGGCGGGGAGCTGTTTTTT. Translating gives CASSLAGGELFF.

The chain employs TRBV2 and TRBJ1-3, with TRBD1 matching 8 bases. J lost 0 bases, V lost 4 bases, and 5 bases had no gene match. The CDR3 is made up of 16 amino acids. Germline V gene sequence: CDR1 SNHLY, CDR2 FYNNEI. CDR3: CASSANRGSSGNTIYF. Written as DNA, the CDR3 is TGTGCCAGCAGTGCTAACAGGGGGAGCTCTGGAAACACCATATATTTT.

V is TRBV5-4 and J is TRBJ1-3; 8 nucleotides line up with TRBD1. V was clipped by 4 bases and J by 2 bases; unmatched bases: 2. This CDR3 spans 14 amino acids. The germline CDR1 and CDR2 sequences are SGHNT and YYREEE (reference sequence). The CDR3 nucleotides read TGTGCCAGCAGCAGGACAGGGCCTGGAAACACCATATATTTT. Its protein is CASSRTGPGNTIYF.

The chain couples TRBV5-1 to TRBJ2-1, with 10 bases fitting TRBD1. The germline gives CDR1 SGHRS, CDR2 YFSETQ. J lost 6 bases, V lost 0 bases, and 0 bases had no gene match. CDR3 length equals 14 residues. The CDR3 DNA is TGCGCCAGCAGCTTGGGACAGGGGGCCAATGAGCAGTTCTTC. It yields the protein CASSLGQGANEQFF. The variable domain in full, completed from reference TRBV5-1 and TRBJ2-1, reads KAGVTQTPRYLIKTRGQQVTLSCSPISGHRSVSWYQQTPGQGLQFLFEYFSETQRNKGNFPGRFSGRQFSNSRSEMNVSTLELGDSALYLCASSLGQGANEQFFGPGTRLTVL.

The V and J genes are TRBV5-4 and TRBJ1-2, with a weak D call TRBD1 (5 bases). In germline, CDR1 is SGHNT, CDR2 YYREEE (reference sequence). V dropped 0 bases and J dropped 0 bases, with 9 bases sitting between them. This CDR3 comprises 15 residues. This CDR3 reads CASSLGGRSNYGYTF. CDR3 DNA: TGTGCCAGCAGCTTGGGGGGACGTTCTAACTATGGCTACACCTTC.

About this clone: The sample contains more than one DNA sequence encoding this CDR3. The chain joins TRBV20-1 to TRBJ2-7; D remains unclear. The CDR3 runs to 10 residues. V lost 0 bases and J lost 4, with 1 base in between. CDR1 is DFQATT and CDR2 is SNEGSKA in the germline V gene (reference sequence). The CDR3 here is CSARDYEQYF. In DNA, the CDR3 is TGCAGTGCTAGAGATTACGAGCAGTACTTC.

This clone was counted once. The chain recombines TRBV2 with TRBJ2-5, with D hard to call. The CDR3 runs 19 residues. V was cut by 6 bases and J by 5 bases, with 31 bases left in between. Looked up from germline, CDR1 is SNHLY and CDR2 is FYNNEI. CDR3 coding DNA: TGTGCCAGCAGACCTACACGTTCACCCTGGCTAGACAAGACGGAGACCCAGTACTTC. The encoded protein is CASRPTRSPWLDKTETQYF.

This chain connects TRBV4-1 to TRBJ2-5, with no clear D. The CDR3 contains 11 residues. The germline CDR1 and CDR2 sequences are MGHRA and YSYEKL. The germline V and J ends were trimmed by 1 base and 8 bases, with 5 bases remaining between them. The CDR3 here is CASSQGGTQYF. DNA for the CDR3: TGCGCCAGCAGCCAAGGAGGAACCCAGTACTTC.

As to this clone: Other nucleotide sequences in the sample specify the same CDR3. The rearrangement links TRBV7-3 to TRBJ2-1; D gene uncertain. The CDR3 has 12 amino acids. The V gene lost 1 base and the J gene lost 7 bases, with 5 bases spanning the gap. From germline, CDR1 is SGHTA and CDR2 FQGTGA. CDR3 sequence (DNA): TGTGCCAGCAGCTTAAACAGAAATGAGCAGTTCTTC. It is translated as CASSLNRNEQFF.